The 16 T cell receptor beta chains given below trace back to one sample, sequenced in a study of CD8+ T cells in alopecia areata. The treatment: oral pan-JAK inhibitor, 5-10 mg twice daily. The sequencing template was cDNA reverse transcribed from extracted RNA. Repertoires were generated with immunoSEQ multiplex PCR, while TCRdb's copy carries only in-frame clones and drops some. Of roughly 120,000 clones listed, about 59% are singletons. Sequencing was performed on CD8+ T cells sorted from blood, taken at week 24, from a patient treated with tofacitinib. The receptors derive from a human donor with alopecia areata.

The chain is built from TRBV30 and TRBJ2-1, with TRBD2 matching 13 bases. The CDR3 has 15 residues. V lost 5 bases and J lost 8; bases outside the gene matches: 9. CDR1 and CDR2 from the germline V gene are GTSNPN and SVGIG (reference sequence). CDR3 loop: CAWGGLAGVTDEQFF. DNA for the CDR3: TGTGCCTGGGGTGGACTAGCGGGGGTGACTGATGAGCAGTTCTTC.

The chain links TRBV30 to TRBJ1-2; D may be TRBD1 (6 bases). This CDR3 has 12 residues. V was pared by 3 bases and J by 4 bases, with 9 bases between. Germline CDR1 and CDR2: GTSNPN and SVGIG (reference sequence). In DNA, the CDR3 is TGTGCCTGGAGATGGGACATCTATGGCTACACCTTC. Translated: CAWRWDIYGYTF.

The rearrangement uses TRBV13 and TRBJ1-2, with D unclear. The CDR3 has 15 amino acids. CDR1 is PRHDT, CDR2 FYEKMQ, per germline (reference sequence). The germline V and J ends were trimmed by 5 bases and 0 bases, with 13 bases remaining between them. CDR3 bases: TGTGCCAGCAGCCCTGGCGCTCTTGCTAACTATGGCTACACCTTC. Encoded protein: CASSPGALANYGYTF.

This chain joins TRBV27 and TRBJ1-1; TRBD1 might be the D (6 bases). CDR1 is MNHEY and CDR2 is SMNVEV in the germline V gene (reference sequence). Deletions cut 3 bases from V and 5 bases from J, with 13 bases between. The length of the CDR3 is 14 residues. CDR3 region: CASSFMQGMTEAFF. The CDR3 DNA reads TGTGCCAGCAGTTTCATGCAGGGGATGACTGAAGCTTTCTTT.

Only a few counts were recorded for this clone. CDR3 coding DNA: TGTGCCAGCACCCCAGACGGGACTAGTGGCCTCGGGGAGCTGTTTTTT. This translates into CASTPDGTSGLGELFF. The genes are TRBV7-3 and TRBJ2-2; 8 bases are shared with TRBD2. Germline V lookup: CDR1 SGHTA, CDR2 FQGTGA. This CDR3 contains 16 residues. Germline trimming cut 7 bases from V and 7 bases from J; bases unmatched to any gene: 14.

The chain has TRBV5-4 and TRBJ1-6; possible D gene TRBD1, 5 bases. The ends were cut back, 6 bases at V and 5 bases at J, with 12 bases in the middle. The germline V gene encodes CDR1 SGHNT and CDR2 YYREEE (reference sequence). The CDR3 length is 14 residues. CDR3 sequence reads: CASTSDRNNSPLHF. The CDR3 region has the DNA TGTGCCAGCACTTCAGACAGAAATAATTCACCCCTCCACTTT.

The chain carries TRBV7-9 and TRBJ2-3, with D possibly matching TRBD2 (6 bases). This CDR3 spans 15 amino acids. The germline V and J ends were trimmed by 1 base and 0 bases, with 8 bases remaining between them. Germline-derived CDR1 and CDR2 are SEHNR and FQNEAQ (reference sequence). The DNA of the CDR3 is TGTGCCAGCAGCTTAGGCGGGGCTAGCACAGATACGCAGTATTTT. Translated: CASSLGGASTDTQYF.

This clone was picked up a small number of times. The chain recombines TRBV6-6 with TRBJ2-2; 7 bases fit TRBD1. Per germline, CDR1 MNHNY and CDR2 SVGAGI (reference sequence). Germline trimming cut 10 bases from V and 7 bases from J; bases unmatched to any gene: 12. The CDR3 runs to 14 residues. The CDR3: CAIGEGAVSGELFF. The CDR3 bases are TGTGCCATTGGAGAGGGGGCCGTTAGCGGGGAGCTGTTTTTT.

This chain links TRBV7-8 with TRBJ2-7; D gene unclear. The CDR3 totals 13 residues. Trimming removed 2 bases from V and 5 bases from J, with 10 bases in between. Germline CDR1 and CDR2: SGHVS and FQNEAQ. The DNA for the CDR3 is TGTGCCAGCAGCTTAATGAGTGGGGACGAGCAGTACTTC. Protein sequence: CASSLMSGDEQYF.

The chain carries TRBV6-6 and TRBJ2-1; D may be TRBD2 (5 bases). CDR3 size: 15 residues. The ends were cut back, 3 bases at V and 3 bases at J, with 12 bases in the middle. Germline values: CDR1 MNHNY, CDR2 SVGAGI (reference sequence). The CDR3: CASSYSSGDYNEQFF. CDR3 bases: TGTGCCAGCAGTTATTCCAGCGGAGACTACAATGAGCAGTTCTTC.

This clone came up many times. V and J are TRBV27 and TRBJ2-5; possibly TRBD1 or TRBD2 for D (6 bases each). With 5 bases removed from V and 5 bases from J, the gap between germline ends came to 12 bases. This CDR3 spans 13 amino acids. Germline V gene sequence: CDR1 MNHEY, CDR2 SMNVEV (reference sequence). The CDR3 coding sequence is TGTGCCAGCAGTACCCAGGGGAGGGAGACCCAGTACTTC. Translating gives CASSTQGRETQYF.

This chain connects TRBV27 to TRBJ2-3; 11 nucleotides match TRBD2. The junction had 5 bases not matched to a gene; V was cut back by 7 bases and J by 5 bases. CDR1 and CDR2 from the germline V gene are MNHEY and SMNVEV (reference sequence). CDR3 length: 14 residues. The CDR3 loop reads CASTTSGGGDTQYF. Written as DNA, the CDR3 is TGTGCCAGCACTACTAGCGGGGGTGGAGATACGCAGTATTTT.

The CDR3 DNA sequence: TGTGCCTGGAGTAGCTTTTGGCCGGACAGGGGGCGTACCGGGGAGCTGTTTTTT. It translates to CAWSSFWPDRGRTGELFF. The V call is TRBV30, the J call TRBJ2-2; TRBD1 matches at 11 bases. After removal of 2 bases from V and 5 bases from J, the junction contained 13 bases not matched to a gene. The CDR3 spans 18 residues. Germline V lookup: CDR1 GTSNPN, CDR2 SVGIG (reference sequence).

The chain combines TRBV27 with TRBJ1-1, with 8 bases that match TRBD1. Germline V gene data show CDR1 as MNHEY and CDR2 as SMNVEV (reference sequence). The J segment lost 7 bases and the V segment lost 1 base, leaving 5 bases of the junction unmatched. The length of the CDR3 is 14 residues. The CDR3 coding sequence is TGTGCCAGCAGTTTATTTGGACAGGGAGGTGAAGCTTTCTTT. This gives the protein CASSLFGQGGEAFF.

This chain uses TRBV7-9 with TRBJ1-2; no firm D call. V was shortened by 1 base and J by 1 base, with 13 bases between the two germline ends. The CDR3 is 16 residues long. Germline V gives CDR1 SEHNR, CDR2 FQNEAQ (reference sequence). CDR3 sequence: CASSLGLRRINYGYTF. CDR3 bases: TGTGCCAGCAGCTTAGGACTGAGACGGATTAACTATGGCTACACCTTC.

The CDR3 loop is CAWSIGVQGVGEQFF. As DNA, the CDR3 is TGTGCCTGGAGCATAGGGGTCCAGGGGGTCGGTGAGCAGTTCTTC. The chain couples TRBV30 to TRBJ2-1, with TRBD1 identical over 7 bases. The CDR3 runs to 15 residues. CDR1 is GTSNPN and CDR2 is SVGIG in the germline V gene (reference sequence). The ends lost 3 bases at V and 9 bases at J; junction bases unmatched: 14.